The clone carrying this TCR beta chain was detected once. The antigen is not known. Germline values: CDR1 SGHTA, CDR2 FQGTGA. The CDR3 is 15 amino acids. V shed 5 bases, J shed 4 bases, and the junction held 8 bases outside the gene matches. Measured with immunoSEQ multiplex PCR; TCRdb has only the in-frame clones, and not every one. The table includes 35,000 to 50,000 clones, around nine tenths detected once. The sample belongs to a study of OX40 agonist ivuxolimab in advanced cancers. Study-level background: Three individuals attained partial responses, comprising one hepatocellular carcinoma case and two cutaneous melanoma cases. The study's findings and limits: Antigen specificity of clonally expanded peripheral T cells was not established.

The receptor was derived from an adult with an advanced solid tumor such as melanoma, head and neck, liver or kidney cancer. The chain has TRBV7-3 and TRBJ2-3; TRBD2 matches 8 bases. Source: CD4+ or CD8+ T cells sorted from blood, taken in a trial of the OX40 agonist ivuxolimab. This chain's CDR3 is CASSPRAGGADTQYF. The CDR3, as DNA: TGTGCCAGCAGCCCCCGGGCGGGAGGTGCAGATACGCAGTATTTT. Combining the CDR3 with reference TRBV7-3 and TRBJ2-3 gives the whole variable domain GAGVSQTPSNKVTEKGKYVELRCDPISGHTALYWYRQSLGQGPEFLIYFQGTGAADDSGLPNDRFFAVRPEGSVSTLKIQRTERGDSAVYLCASSPRAGGADTQYFGPGTRLTVL.